Presented here are 16 T cell receptor beta chains from one specimen sequenced in a study of T cell responses to AZD1222 COVID-19 vaccine. Assay: immunoSEQ multiplex PCR; the TCRdb copy retains only in-frame clones and omits some. Here the sample spans about 120,000 clones, 93% being singletons. The sample here was peripheral blood, taken 28 days after the second AZD1222 dose. These TCRs come from an adult who received the AZD1222 COVID-19 vaccine.

This rearrangement joins TRBV6-5 to TRBJ1-5, with no clear D. Germline loops: CDR1 MNHEY, CDR2 SVGAGI. The CDR3 contains 15 residues. Trimming stripped 4 bases from V and 0 bases from J, with 10 bases between. This CDR3 is CASSSPADSNQPQHF. The CDR3 DNA follows: TGTGCCAGCAGTTCCCCGGCGGATAGCAATCAGCCCCAGCATTTT.

The chain joins TRBV14 to TRBJ2-2; D gene ambiguous. V was shortened by 4 bases and J by 7 bases, with 13 bases between the two germline ends. CDR3 size: 14 residues. Germline V lookup: CDR1 SGHDN, CDR2 FVKESK. The CDR3 sequence: CASSRLVLGGELFF. The CDR3 DNA sequence: TGTGCCAGCAGCCGACTCGTATTAGGCGGGGAGCTGTTTTTT.

V gene TRBV3-1 (or the pseudogene TRBV3-2) combines with J gene TRBJ1-2; D ambiguous. Germline V lookup: CDR1 LGHDT, CDR2 YNNKEL (reference sequence). V was pared by 2 bases and J by 8 bases, with 9 bases between. The CDR3 spans 12 residues. CDR3 coding DNA: TGTGCCAGCAGCCAAAGTGGCAACGGCTACACCTTC. Amino acids: CASSQSGNGYTF.

The chain is built from TRBV5-4 and TRBJ2-3; 8 nucleotides match TRBD2. Germline V gene sequence: CDR1 SGHNT, CDR2 YYREEE (reference sequence). J was trimmed by 4 bases and V by 0 bases; bases with no gene match: 4. This CDR3 contains 15 residues. As DNA, the CDR3 is TGTGCCAGCAGCTTGGCGGGAGGGGTGTCAGATACGCAGTATTTT. Translation gives CASSLAGGVSDTQYF.

The chain combines TRBV2 with TRBJ1-6; D possibly corresponds to TRBD1 (5 bases). The CDR3 sequence is 13 residues long. Germline loops: CDR1 SNHLY, CDR2 FYNNEI. V lost 2 bases and J lost 8, with 7 bases in between. The CDR3 coding sequence is TGTGCCAGCAGTGAACAGGGTGATTCACCCCTCCACTTT. It specifies CASSEQGDSPLHF.

The chain employs TRBV4-3 and TRBJ2-7, with D unclear. The CDR3 consists of 14 residues. V was pared by 5 bases and J by 5 bases, with 16 bases between. Germline CDR1 LGHNA, CDR2 YSLEER. CDR3 in DNA: TGCGCCAGCAGCTTACGAAGACACGACGACGAGCAGTACTTC. This gives the protein CASSLRRHDDEQYF.

This clone has just one count. The chain couples TRBV19 to TRBJ1-3; D is perhaps TRBD1 (6 bases). V was clipped by 3 bases and J by 4 bases, with 13 bases between them. The CDR3 is 15 residues long. CDR1 LNHDA and CDR2 SQIVND come from the germline V gene (reference sequence). DNA of the CDR3: TGTGCCAGTAGTATGGAACAGGGAACCGGAAACACCATATATTTT. Translating gives CASSMEQGTGNTIYF.

The V call is TRBV27, the J call TRBJ1-2, with 11 bases lining up with TRBD1. Germline CDR1 MNHEY, CDR2 SMNVEV (reference sequence). The CDR3 has 15 amino acids. With V trimmed by 5 bases and J by 3 bases, 5 bases remained unmatched. The CDR3 bases are TGTGCCAGCAGTGGACGGACAGGGGGCGACTATGGCTACACCTTC. Translation gives CASSGRTGGDYGYTF.

The rearrangement links TRBV2 to TRBJ1-5, with 8 bases matching TRBD1. The CDR3 sequence is 15 residues long. J lost 4 bases, V lost 6 bases, and 8 bases had no gene match. Germline loops: CDR1 SNHLY, CDR2 FYNNEI. CDR3 in amino acids: CASRQMDRENQPQHF. CDR3 sequence (DNA): TGTGCCAGCAGACAAATGGACAGGGAAAATCAGCCCCAGCATTTT.

In its sample, this clone was seen a few times. V and J are TRBV2 and TRBJ1-5, with TRBD1 matching over 7 bases. Germline V lookup: CDR1 SNHLY, CDR2 FYNNEI. The CDR3 runs to 13 residues. V shed 6 bases, J shed 7 bases, and the junction held 6 bases outside the gene matches. The CDR3 spells CASRQGVEQPQHF. DNA of the CDR3: TGTGCCAGCAGGCAGGGGGTAGAGCAGCCCCAGCATTTT.

The rearrangement uses TRBV5-5 and TRBJ2-5, with D possibly matching TRBD1 (6 bases). Germline CDR1 and CDR2: SGHKS and YYEKEE (reference sequence). V shed 4 bases and J shed 2 bases, with 12 bases lying between them. The CDR3 is 14 amino acids. The CDR3 nucleotides are TGTGCCAGCAGCCCCTGGACAGTACAAGAGACCCAGTACTTC. It is translated as CASSPWTVQETQYF.

The genes are TRBV12-3 or TRBV12-4 and TRBJ2-5; 8 nucleotides line up with TRBD1. With V trimmed by 6 bases and J by 10 bases, 10 bases remained unmatched. The CDR3 runs 13 residues. The CDR3 is CASSPTGGVIQYF. The CDR3 region has the DNA TGTGCCAGCAGCCCTACAGGGGGAGTAATCCAGTACTTC.

This chain connects TRBV3-1 (or the pseudogene TRBV3-2) to TRBJ2-2, with D tentatively TRBD1 or TRBD2 (6 bases each). V was pared by 10 bases and J by 7 bases, with 19 bases between. From germline, CDR1 is LGHDT and CDR2 YNNKEL (reference sequence). This CDR3 region has 14 residues. In DNA, the CDR3 is TGTGCCACCGGCACGGAAGGGGGGAGCGGGGAGCTGTTTTTT. This codes for CATGTEGGSGELFF.

The chain carries TRBV14 and TRBJ2-7; the match to TRBD2 covers 9 bases. V was pared by 5 bases and J by 5 bases, with 7 bases of the junction left unmatched. Germline CDR1 SGHDN, CDR2 FVKESK. This CDR3 has 14 residues. CDR3 nucleotides: TGTGCCAGCAGCATCATAGCGGGAGTAGACGAGCAGTACTTC. It translates to CASSIIAGVDEQYF.

The chain joins TRBV7-8 to TRBJ1-5; D is perhaps TRBD1 (5 bases). Germline CDR1 and CDR2: SGHVS and FQNEAQ. This CDR3 is 14 amino acids long. V was trimmed by 8 bases and J by 4 bases, leaving 15 bases between them. This chain's CDR3 is CASGKRGANQPQHF. DNA of the CDR3: TGTGCCAGCGGAAAAAGAGGGGCTAATCAGCCCCAGCATTTT. Filled out from reference TRBV7-8 and TRBJ1-5, the complete variable domain reads GAGVSQSPRYKVAKRGQDVALRCDPISGHVSLFWYQQALGQGPEFLTYFQNEAQLDKSGLPSDRFFAERPEGSVSTLKIQRTQQEDSAVYLCASGKRGANQPQHFGDGTRLSIL.

This chain joins TRBV11-2 and TRBJ2-3; TRBD2 agrees at 15 bases. V was clipped by 4 bases and J by 3 bases; unmatched bases: 2. Germline loops: CDR1 SGHAT, CDR2 FQNNGV. This CDR3 comprises 16 residues. As DNA, the CDR3 is TGTGCCAGCAGCTCCGGACTAGCGGGAGGGACAGATACGCAGTATTTT. Its protein product is CASSSGLAGGTDTQYF.